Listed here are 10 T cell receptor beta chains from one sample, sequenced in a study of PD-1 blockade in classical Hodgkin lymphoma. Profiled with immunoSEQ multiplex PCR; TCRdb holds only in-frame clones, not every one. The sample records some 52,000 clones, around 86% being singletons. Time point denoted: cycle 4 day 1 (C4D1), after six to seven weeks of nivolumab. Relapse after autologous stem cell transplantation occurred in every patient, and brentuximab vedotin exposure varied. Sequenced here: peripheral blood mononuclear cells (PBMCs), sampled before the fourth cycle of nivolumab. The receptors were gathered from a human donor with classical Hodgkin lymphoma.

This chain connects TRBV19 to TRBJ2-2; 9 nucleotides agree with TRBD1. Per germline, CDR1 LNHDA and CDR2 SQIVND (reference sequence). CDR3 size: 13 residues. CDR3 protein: CAATGGSTGELFF. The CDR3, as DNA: TGTGCGGCGACAGGGGGAAGCACCGGGGAGCTGTTTTTT. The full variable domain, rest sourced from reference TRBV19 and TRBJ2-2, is DGGITQSPKYLFRKEGQNVTLSCEQNLNHDAMYWYRQDPGQGLRLIYYSQIVNDFQKGDIAEGYSVSREKKESFPLTVTSAQKNPTAFYLCAATGGSTGELFFGEGSRLTVL.

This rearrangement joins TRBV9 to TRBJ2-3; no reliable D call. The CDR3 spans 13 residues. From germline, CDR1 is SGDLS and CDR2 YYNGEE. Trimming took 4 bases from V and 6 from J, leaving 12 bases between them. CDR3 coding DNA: TGTGCCAGCAGCCTGCGAAATAGGGATACGCAGTATTTT. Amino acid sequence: CASSLRNRDTQYF. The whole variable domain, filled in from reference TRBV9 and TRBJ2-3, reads DSGVTQTPKHLITATGQRVTLRCSPRSGDLSVYWYQQSLDQGLQFLIQYYNGEERAKGNILERFSAQQFPDLHSELNLSSLELGDSALYFCASSLRNRDTQYFGPGTRLTVL.

The CDR3 region has the DNA TGTGCCAGCAGTCAGGGACAGTCCTGGACCGCAAAGCAGTACTTC. Amino acids: CASSQGQSWTAKQYF. The chain carries TRBV6-1 and TRBJ2-7; 7 nucleotides match TRBD1. The CDR3 loop spans 15 amino acids. The V and J ends lost 5 bases and 8 bases, in that order; junction bases with no gene match: 15. CDR1 and CDR2 from the germline V gene are MNHNS and SASEGT.

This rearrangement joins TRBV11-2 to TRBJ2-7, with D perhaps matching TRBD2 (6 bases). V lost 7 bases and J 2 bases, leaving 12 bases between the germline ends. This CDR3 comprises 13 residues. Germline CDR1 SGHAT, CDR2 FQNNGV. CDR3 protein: CASKVADPYEQYF. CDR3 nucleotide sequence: TGTGCCAGCAAGGTAGCGGATCCCTACGAGCAGTACTTC.

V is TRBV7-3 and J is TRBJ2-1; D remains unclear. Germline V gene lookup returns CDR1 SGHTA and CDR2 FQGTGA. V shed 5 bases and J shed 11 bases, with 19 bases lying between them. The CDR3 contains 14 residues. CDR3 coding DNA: TGTGCCAGCAGCCCAAATGGCCTGAATGATAAGCAGTTCTTC. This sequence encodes CASSPNGLNDKQFF. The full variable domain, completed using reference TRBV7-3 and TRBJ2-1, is GAGVSQTPSNKVTEKGKYVELRCDPISGHTALYWYRQSLGQGPEFLIYFQGTGAADDSGLPNDRFFAVRPEGSVSTLKIQRTERGDSAVYLCASSPNGLNDKQFFGPGTRLTVL.

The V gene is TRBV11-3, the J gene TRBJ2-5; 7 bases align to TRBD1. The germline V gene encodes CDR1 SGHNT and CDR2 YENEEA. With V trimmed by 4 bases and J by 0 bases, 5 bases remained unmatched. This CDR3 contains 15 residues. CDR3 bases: TGTGCCAGCAGCTCCTCGACAGGGAACCAAGAGACCCAGTACTTC. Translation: CASSSSTGNQETQYF.

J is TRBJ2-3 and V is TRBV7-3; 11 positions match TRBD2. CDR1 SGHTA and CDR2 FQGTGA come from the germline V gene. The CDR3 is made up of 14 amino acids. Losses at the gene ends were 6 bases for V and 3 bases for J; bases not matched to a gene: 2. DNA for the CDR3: TGTGCCAGCAGGTTAGCGGGGGGGACAGATACGCAGTATTTT. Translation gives CASRLAGGTDTQYF.

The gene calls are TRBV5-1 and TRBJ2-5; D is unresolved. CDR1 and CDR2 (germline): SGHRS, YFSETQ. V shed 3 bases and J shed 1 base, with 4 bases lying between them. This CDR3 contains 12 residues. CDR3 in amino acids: CASSWGQETQYF. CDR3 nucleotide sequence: TGCGCCAGCAGCTGGGGCCAAGAGACCCAGTACTTC.

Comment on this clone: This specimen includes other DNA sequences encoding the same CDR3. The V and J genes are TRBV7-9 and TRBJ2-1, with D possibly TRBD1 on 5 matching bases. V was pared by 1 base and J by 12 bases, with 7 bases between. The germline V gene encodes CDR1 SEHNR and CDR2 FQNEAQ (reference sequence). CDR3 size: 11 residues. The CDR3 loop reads CASSLGQGQFF. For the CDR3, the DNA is TGTGCCAGCAGCTTAGGGCAGGGGCAGTTCTTC.

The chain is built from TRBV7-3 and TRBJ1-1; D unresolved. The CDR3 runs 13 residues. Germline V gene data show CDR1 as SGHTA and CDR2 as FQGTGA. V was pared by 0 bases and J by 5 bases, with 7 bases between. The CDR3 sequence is CASSLTGGTEAFF. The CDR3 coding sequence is TGTGCCAGCAGCTTAACCGGAGGAACTGAAGCTTTCTTT.